This TCR beta chain was sequenced in a study of blood T cell repertoires in COVID-19. Sequencing used immunoSEQ multiplex PCR; TCRdb keeps in-frame clones, though not all of them. This table has approximately 300,000 clones, around 90% appearing once. Germline CDR1 is SNHLY and CDR2 is FYNNEI. This CDR3 has 13 amino acids. V was trimmed by 7 bases and J by 2 bases, leaving 9 bases between them. Material for sequencing was peripheral blood. The rearrangement joins TRBV2 to TRBJ2-1; D unresolved. The clonotype was recovered from a woman aged 25 to 45 with COVID-19, enrolled during active disease. CDR3 protein: CASTDEAYNEQFF. CDR3 coding DNA: TGTGCCAGCACCGACGAGGCCTACAATGAGCAGTTCTTC.